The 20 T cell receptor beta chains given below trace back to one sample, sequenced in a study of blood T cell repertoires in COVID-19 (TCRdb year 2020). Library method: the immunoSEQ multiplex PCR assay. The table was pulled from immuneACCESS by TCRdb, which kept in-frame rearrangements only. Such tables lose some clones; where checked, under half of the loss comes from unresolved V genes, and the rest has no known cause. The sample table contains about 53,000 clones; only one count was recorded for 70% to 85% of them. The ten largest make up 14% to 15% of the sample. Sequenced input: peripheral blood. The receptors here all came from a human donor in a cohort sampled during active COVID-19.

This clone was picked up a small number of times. CDR3 bases: TGTGCCAGCAGCCGGGTACAGGGCCAGCCCCAGCATTTT. Encoded protein: CASSRVQGQPQHF. The V gene is TRBV3-1 (or the pseudogene TRBV3-2), the J gene TRBJ1-5, with TRBD1 as a possible D gene (6 bases). The CDR3 has 13 residues. V lost 4 bases to trimming and J lost 7 bases, with 11 bases between them. Germline V gene data show CDR1 as LGHDT and CDR2 as YNNKEL (reference sequence).

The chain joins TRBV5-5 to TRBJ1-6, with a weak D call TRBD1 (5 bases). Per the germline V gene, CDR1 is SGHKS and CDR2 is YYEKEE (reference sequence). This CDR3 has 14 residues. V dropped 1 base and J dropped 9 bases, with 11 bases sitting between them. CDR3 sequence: CASSLLFGGSPLHF. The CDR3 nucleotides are TGTGCCAGCAGCTTGCTCTTCGGGGGTTCACCCCTCCACTTT.

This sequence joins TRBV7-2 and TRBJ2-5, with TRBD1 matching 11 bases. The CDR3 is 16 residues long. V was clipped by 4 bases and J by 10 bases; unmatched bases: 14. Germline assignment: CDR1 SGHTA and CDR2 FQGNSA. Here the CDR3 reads CASSSGIRDRGRSQYF. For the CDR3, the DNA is TGTGCCAGCAGCTCCGGCATACGGGACAGGGGGAGGAGCCAGTACTTC.

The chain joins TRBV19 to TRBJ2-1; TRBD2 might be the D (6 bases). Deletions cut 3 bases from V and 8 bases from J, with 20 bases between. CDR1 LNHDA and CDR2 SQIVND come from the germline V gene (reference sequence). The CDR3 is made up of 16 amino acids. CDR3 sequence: CASSIIGGAGRYEQFF. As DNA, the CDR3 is TGTGCCAGTAGTATTATTGGAGGGGCAGGCAGGTATGAGCAGTTCTTC.

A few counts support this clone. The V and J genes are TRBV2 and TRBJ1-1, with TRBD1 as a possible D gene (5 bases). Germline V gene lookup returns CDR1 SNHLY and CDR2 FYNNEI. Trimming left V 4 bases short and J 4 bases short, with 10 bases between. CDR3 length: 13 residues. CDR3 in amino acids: CASSVDSFTEAFF. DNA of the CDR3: TGTGCCAGCAGTGTTGACAGCTTCACTGAAGCTTTCTTT. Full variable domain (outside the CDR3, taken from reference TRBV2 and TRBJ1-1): EPEVTQTPSHQVTQMGQEVILRCVPISNHLYFYWYRQILGQKVEFLVSFYNNEISEKSEIFDDQFSVERPDGSNFTLKIRSTKLEDSAMYFCASSVDSFTEAFFGQGTRLTVV.

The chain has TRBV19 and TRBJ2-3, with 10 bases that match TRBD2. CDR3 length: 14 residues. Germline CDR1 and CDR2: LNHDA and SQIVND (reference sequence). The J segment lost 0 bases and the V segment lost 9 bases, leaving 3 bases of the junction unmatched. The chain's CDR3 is CARETSGSTDTQYF. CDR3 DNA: TGTGCCAGAGAGACTAGCGGGAGCACAGATACGCAGTATTTT.

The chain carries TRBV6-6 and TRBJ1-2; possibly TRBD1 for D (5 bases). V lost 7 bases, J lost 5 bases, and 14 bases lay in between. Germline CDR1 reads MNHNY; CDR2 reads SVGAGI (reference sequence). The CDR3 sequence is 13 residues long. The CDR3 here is CASTLSQGYGYTF. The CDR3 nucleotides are TGTGCCAGCACCCTTTCCCAGGGATATGGCTACACCTTC.

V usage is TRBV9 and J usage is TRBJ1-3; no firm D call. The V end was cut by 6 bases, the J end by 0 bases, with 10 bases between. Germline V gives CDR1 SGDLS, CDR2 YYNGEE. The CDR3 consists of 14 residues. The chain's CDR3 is CASNDGSSGNTIYF. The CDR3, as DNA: TGTGCCAGCAACGATGGGAGCTCTGGAAACACCATATATTTT.

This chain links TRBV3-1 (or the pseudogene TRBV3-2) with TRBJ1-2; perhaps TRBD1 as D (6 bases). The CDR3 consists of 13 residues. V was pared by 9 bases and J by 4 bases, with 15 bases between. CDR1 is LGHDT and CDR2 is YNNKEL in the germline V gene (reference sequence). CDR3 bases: TGTGCCAGAACAACCCCGGACAGCTATGGCTACACCTTC. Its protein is CARTTPDSYGYTF.

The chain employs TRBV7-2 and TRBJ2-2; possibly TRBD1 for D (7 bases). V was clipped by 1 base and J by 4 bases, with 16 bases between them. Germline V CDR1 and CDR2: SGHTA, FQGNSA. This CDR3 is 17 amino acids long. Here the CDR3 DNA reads TGTGCCAGCAGCTTAGAATGGAGGGGGCAAGGCACCGGGGAGCTGTTTTTT. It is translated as CASSLEWRGQGTGELFF.

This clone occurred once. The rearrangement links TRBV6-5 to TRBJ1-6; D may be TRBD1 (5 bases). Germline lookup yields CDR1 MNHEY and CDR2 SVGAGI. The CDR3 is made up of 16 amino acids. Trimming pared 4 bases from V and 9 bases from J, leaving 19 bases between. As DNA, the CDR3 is TGTGCCAGCAGTTCCGACGGATCGGGGGGGATTTCACCCCTCCACTTT. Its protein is CASSSDGSGGISPLHF.

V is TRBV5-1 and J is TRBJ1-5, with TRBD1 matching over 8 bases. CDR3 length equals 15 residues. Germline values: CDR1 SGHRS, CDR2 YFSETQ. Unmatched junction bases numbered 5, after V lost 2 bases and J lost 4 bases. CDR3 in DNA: TGCGCCAGCAGCTTAGGACAGGGACTGAATCAGCCCCAGCATTTT. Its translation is CASSLGQGLNQPQHF.

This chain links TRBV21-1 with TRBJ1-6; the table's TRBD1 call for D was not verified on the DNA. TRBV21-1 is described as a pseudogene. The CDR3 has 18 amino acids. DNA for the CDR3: TGTGCCAGCAGCAAAGAGCGGACAGGCAGCTCCTATAATTCACCCCTCCACTTT. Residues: CASSKERTGSSYNSPLHF.

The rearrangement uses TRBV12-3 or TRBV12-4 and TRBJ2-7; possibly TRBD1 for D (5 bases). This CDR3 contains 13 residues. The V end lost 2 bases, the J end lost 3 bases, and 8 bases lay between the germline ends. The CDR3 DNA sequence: TGTGCCAGCAGTTTACGGCAGGGCTACGAGCAGTACTTC. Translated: CASSLRQGYEQYF.

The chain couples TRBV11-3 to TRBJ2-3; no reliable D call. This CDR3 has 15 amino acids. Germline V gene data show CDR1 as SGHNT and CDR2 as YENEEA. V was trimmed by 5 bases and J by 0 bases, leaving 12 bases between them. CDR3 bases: TGTGCCAGCAGCCGCCAGTCGATTAGCACAGATACGCAGTATTTT. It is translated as CASSRQSISTDTQYF.

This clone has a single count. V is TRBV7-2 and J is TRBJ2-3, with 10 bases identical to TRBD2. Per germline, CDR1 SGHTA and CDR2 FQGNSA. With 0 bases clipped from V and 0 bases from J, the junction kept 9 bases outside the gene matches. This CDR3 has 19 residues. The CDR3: CASSLARVLAGASTDTQYF. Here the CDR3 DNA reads TGTGCCAGCAGCTTAGCCAGGGTTCTAGCGGGGGCTAGCACAGATACGCAGTATTTT.

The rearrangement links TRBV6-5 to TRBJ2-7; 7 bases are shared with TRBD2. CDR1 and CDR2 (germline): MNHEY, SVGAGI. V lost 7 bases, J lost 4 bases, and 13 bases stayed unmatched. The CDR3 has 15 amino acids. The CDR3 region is CASTYGPEGGYEQYF. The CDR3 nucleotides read TGTGCCAGCACCTACGGTCCGGAGGGAGGGTACGAGCAGTACTTC.

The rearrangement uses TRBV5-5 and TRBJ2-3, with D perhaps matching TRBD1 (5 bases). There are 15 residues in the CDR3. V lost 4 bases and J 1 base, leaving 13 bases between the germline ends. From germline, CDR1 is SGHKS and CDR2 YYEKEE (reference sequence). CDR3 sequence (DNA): TGTGCCAGCAGCGGAGCCACCAGGGGCACAGATACGCAGTATTTT. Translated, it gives CASSGATRGTDTQYF. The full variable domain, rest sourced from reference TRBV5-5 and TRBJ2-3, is DAGVTQSPTHLIKTRGQQVTLRCSPISGHKSVSWYQQVLGQGPQFIFQYYEKEERGRGNFPDRFSARQFPNYSSELNVNALLLGDSALYLCASSGATRGTDTQYFGPGTRLTVL.

CDR3 amino acids: CASSLTGLIYEQYF. The DNA for the CDR3 is TGTGCCAGCAGCTTAACAGGGCTTATCTACGAGCAGTACTTC. The chain recombines TRBV5-5 with TRBJ2-7, with D perhaps matching TRBD1 (6 bases). Germline values: CDR1 SGHKS, CDR2 YYEKEE (reference sequence). Trimming stripped 2 bases from V and 3 bases from J, with 12 bases between. This CDR3 contains 14 residues.

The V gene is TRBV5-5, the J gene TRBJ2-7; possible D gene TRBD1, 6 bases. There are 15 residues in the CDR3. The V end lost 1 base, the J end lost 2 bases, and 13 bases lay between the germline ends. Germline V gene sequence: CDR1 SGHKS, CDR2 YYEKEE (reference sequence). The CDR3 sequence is CASSLRSQGTYEQYF. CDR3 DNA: TGTGCCAGCAGCTTGAGGTCCCAGGGGACCTACGAGCAGTACTTC.